A single sample gave rise to the 27 T cell receptor beta chains below, sequenced in a study of molecular identifiers for immune sequencing clone quantification. TCRdb reprocessed the PCR reads with MiXCR, giving one entry per CDR3 protein. This sample has just over 40,000 distinct CDR3 sequences, with about 18% found just once. The sequenced material came from naive CD8+ T cells from blood, with Jurkat cell RNA spiked in. Sample subset: FACS-sorted CD8+CD4-CCR7+CD45RA+ naive T cells. Source of these receptors: a human donor in good health. Some libraries in this study had Jurkat cell RNA spiked in.

This clonotype ranks as medium-sized. The V gene is TRBV20-1, the J gene TRBJ2-7; D is possibly TRBD1 (6 bases). Germline CDR1 and CDR2: DFQATT and SNEGSKA (reference sequence). This CDR3 has 11 amino acids. V lost 7 bases and J 3 bases, leaving 10 bases between the germline ends. The CDR3 reads CSGGGLYEQYF. CDR3 coding DNA: TGCAGTGGAGGGGGTCTCTACGAGCAGTACTTC.

This clonotype was detected ten times or more. CDR3 sequence reads: CASTETGRGNPYEQYF. The CDR3, as DNA: TGTGCCAGCACCGAAACGGGTCGGGGGAATCCCTACGAGCAGTACTTC. The V and J genes are TRBV13 and TRBJ2-7; TRBD2 is a possible D gene (6 bases). CDR1 is PRHDT, CDR2 FYEKMQ, per germline (reference sequence). This CDR3 has 16 residues. The V gene lost 7 bases and the J gene lost 2 bases, with 21 bases spanning the gap.

The chain has TRBV12-3 or TRBV12-4 and TRBJ2-3; D is unclear. The CDR3 spans 14 residues. Trimming left V 3 bases short and J 0 bases short, with 7 bases between. For the CDR3, the DNA is TGTGCCAGCAGTTTGTCCCCAAGCACAGATACGCAGTATTTT. Residues: CASSLSPSTDTQYF.

This clonotype has a count of ten or more. This sequence joins TRBV12-3 or TRBV12-4 and TRBJ2-7, with TRBD1 as a possible D gene (6 bases). V dropped 7 bases and J dropped 0 bases, with 10 bases sitting between them. The CDR3 has 13 amino acids. The CDR3 is CASKGESSYEQYF. The CDR3 nucleotides are TGTGCCAGCAAGGGGGAAAGCTCCTACGAGCAGTACTTC.

Only a few counts were recorded for this clonotype. The rearrangement uses TRBV2 and TRBJ2-7; a weak D match, TRBD2 (6 bases). Germline V lookup: CDR1 SNHLY, CDR2 FYNNEI. The CDR3 sequence is 16 residues long. V lost 11 bases and J lost 3, with 26 bases in between. CDR3 in DNA: TGTGCCTTAATCAACGGTGGGACTGGTGGGTACTACGAGCAGTACTTC. The encoded protein is CALINGGTGGYYEQYF.

This clonotype was seen repeatedly, ten times or more. The chain carries TRBV28 and TRBJ1-3; D is uncertain. This CDR3 contains 15 residues. CDR1 is MDHEN and CDR2 is SYDVKM in the germline V gene. Deletions cut 3 bases from V and 0 bases from J, with 9 bases between. Written as DNA, the CDR3 is TGTGCCAGCAGTTTTTCAGCCAGCTCTGGAAACACCATATATTTT. Translated: CASSFSASSGNTIYF.

This clonotype was observed a few times. The rearrangement links TRBV9 to TRBJ2-2, with 10 bases fitting TRBD2. There are 16 residues in the CDR3. Trimming at V came to 0 bases and at J to 6 bases, leaving 5 bases not matched to a gene. Per the germline V gene, CDR1 is SGDLS and CDR2 is YYNGEE. CDR3 loop: CASSVGGTSASGELFF. The CDR3 bases are TGTGCCAGCAGCGTAGGGGGGACTAGCGCCTCCGGGGAGCTGTTTTTT.

This clonotype was seen ten or more times. The chain is built from TRBV28 and TRBJ2-1; the match to TRBD2 covers 15 bases. V gave up 6 bases and J gave up 5 bases; unmatched junction bases: 14. CDR3 size: 19 residues. Germline V gene sequence: CDR1 MDHEN, CDR2 SYDVKM. The CDR3 DNA follows: TGTGCCAGCAGCGCCCGGGGGTGGACTAGCGGGAGGGCTCACAATGAGCAGTTCTTC. Its translation is CASSARGWTSGRAHNEQFF.

In this sample, this clonotype turned up many times. CDR3 in DNA: TGTGCCAGCAGTTTGTCTGGGCCCTACGAGCAGTACTTC. As protein: CASSLSGPYEQYF. The chain links TRBV27 to TRBJ2-7; D gene ambiguous. Trimming left V 3 bases short and J 2 bases short, with 8 bases between. The CDR3 consists of 13 residues. CDR1 MNHEY and CDR2 SMNVEV come from the germline V gene (reference sequence).

The chain recombines TRBV18 with TRBJ2-5; a possible D gene is TRBD1 (6 bases). With 3 bases removed from V and 0 bases from J, the gap between germline ends came to 11 bases. The germline V gene encodes CDR1 KGHSH and CDR2 LQKENI. CDR3 length: 15 residues. The CDR3 loop is CASSPFYRDQETQYF. The CDR3 DNA reads as TGTGCCAGCTCACCCTTTTACAGGGACCAAGAGACCCAGTACTTC.

There are many counts of this clonotype. The genes are TRBV6-2 or TRBV6-3 and TRBJ2-1; 7 positions match TRBD2. In germline, CDR1 is MNHEY, CDR2 SVGEGT. Trimming removed 3 bases from V and 2 bases from J; junction bases left unmatched: 7. This CDR3 is built from 16 residues. CDR3 region: CASSYFWTSTYNEQFF. The CDR3 DNA is TGTGCCAGCAGTTATTTTTGGACTAGTACCTACAATGAGCAGTTCTTC.

This clonotype has ten or more counts. The rearrangement uses TRBV3-1 and TRBJ2-3; TRBD2 agrees at 11 bases. V was clipped by 4 bases and J by 4 bases; unmatched bases: 7. This CDR3 contains 16 residues. Germline CDR1 reads LGHDT; CDR2 reads YNNKEL (reference sequence). CDR3 residues: CASSPATSGSSDTQYF. The CDR3 nucleotides read TGTGCCAGCAGCCCAGCCACTAGCGGGAGTTCAGATACGCAGTATTTT.

This clonotype has at least ten counts. V and J are TRBV27 and TRBJ2-1; 9 bases line up with TRBD2. Trimming removed 2 bases from V and 7 bases from J; junction bases left unmatched: 9. Germline loops: CDR1 MNHEY, CDR2 SMNVEV (reference sequence). The CDR3 runs 16 residues. CDR3 nucleotide sequence: TGTGCCAGCAGTTTAAGAGGGACTAGCCGGACAAATGAGCAGTTCTTC. Residues: CASSLRGTSRTNEQFF.

Notes on this clonotype: At one boundary the junction diverges from the germline segment, which might be a read error. The gene calls are TRBV9 and TRBJ2-5, with D possibly TRBD2 on 6 matching bases. The CDR3 contains 13 residues. Germline values: CDR1 SGDLS, CDR2 YYNGEE. The CDR3 region has the DNA TGTGCCAGCAGCGACGGGGGACGAGAGGCCCAGTACTTC. Translation gives CASSDGGREAQYF.

In this sample, this clonotype turned up many times. CDR3 loop: CASLRDNEQFF. CDR3 sequence (DNA): TGTGCGTCGTTGAGAGACAATGAGCAGTTCTTC. The V gene is TRBV7-2, the J gene TRBJ2-1; D is undetermined. The CDR3 is 11 residues long. The germline gives CDR1 SGHTA, CDR2 FQGNSA.

The rearrangement links TRBV20-1 to TRBJ2-7, with TRBD1 as a possible D gene (5 bases). Germline lookup yields CDR1 DFQATT and CDR2 SNEGSKA (reference sequence). CDR3 length: 15 residues. V shed 0 bases and J shed 4 bases, with 16 bases lying between them. Here the CDR3 reads CSARDVAGWGYEQYF. In nucleotides, the CDR3 is TGCAGTGCTAGAGATGTAGCAGGGTGGGGTTACGAGCAGTACTTC.

This clonotype was detected only once. The rearrangement joins TRBV5-1 to TRBJ2-7; D possibly matches TRBD1 or TRBD2 (6 bases each). CDR3 length: 16 residues. Germline V CDR1 and CDR2: SGHRS, YFSETQ. Trimming took 3 bases from V and 3 from J, leaving 19 bases between them. In nucleotides, the CDR3 is TGCGCCAGCAGCTCAGAACCGGGGGCGACGGGCTACGAGCAGTACTTC. Its protein product is CASSSEPGATGYEQYF.

As concerns this clonotype: Since a much larger clone is just one base distant, this may be a read error. The rearrangement uses TRBV7-9 and TRBJ2-3; TRBD2 matches 8 bases. Germline CDR1 SEHNR, CDR2 FQNEAQ (reference sequence). The V and J ends lost 5 bases and 10 bases, in that order; junction bases with no gene match: 14. The CDR3 extends over 15 amino acids. The DNA of the CDR3 is TGTGCCAGCAGCCAGGGACTAGATGGGTGGGATGCGCAGTATTTT. Translation gives CASSQGLDGWDAQYF.

This clonotype was counted many times. The chain links TRBV7-2 to TRBJ2-7, with 12 bases identical to TRBD2. V shed 2 bases and J 4 bases; nucleotides not matched to a gene: 6. The CDR3 has 16 residues. Germline V gene sequence: CDR1 SGHTA, CDR2 FQGNSA. The CDR3 DNA follows: TGTGCCAGCAGCTTAACTAGCGGGAGGTCGTGGTACGAGCAGTACTTC. Translating it yields CASSLTSGRSWYEQYF.

At least ten counts were recorded for this clonotype. J is TRBJ2-2 and V is TRBV9; 8 nucleotides align to TRBD1. The germline V gene encodes CDR1 SGDLS and CDR2 YYNGEE. Trimming took 3 bases from V and 2 from J; bases not matched to a gene: 12. The CDR3 covers 18 residues. CDR3 protein: CASSELTGVSLNTGELFF. The CDR3 nucleotides read TGTGCCAGCAGCGAATTGACAGGGGTCAGCCTCAACACCGGGGAGCTGTTTTTT.

This clonotype has ten or more counts. The V call is TRBV10-3, the J call TRBJ2-1, with a possible D match to TRBD2 (6 bases). Trimming took off 1 base at V and 2 bases at J, with 12 bases between the two ends. CDR3 size: 16 residues. Germline-derived CDR1 and CDR2 are ENHRY and SYGVKD. This chain's CDR3 is CAISEYTRGPYNEQFF. CDR3 DNA: TGTGCCATCAGTGAGTACACGCGGGGACCCTACAATGAGCAGTTCTTC.

A remark on this clonotype: A read error is possible here, since a much larger clone lies one base away. The chain uses TRBV7-3 and TRBJ2-3; D possibly uses TRBD1 or TRBD2 (5 bases each). Germline CDR1 and CDR2: SGHTA and FQGTGA. CDR3 length equals 15 residues. The CDR3 DNA is TGTGCCAGCAGCCAAAGAGGGGCGCCCACAGATACGCGGTATTTT. It codes for CASSQRGAPTDTRYF.

On this clonotype itself: This may come from a read error, since a much larger clone is one base off. The CDR3 end shows no conserved phenylalanine or tryptophan, and so a read error is likely. V gene TRBV10-3 combines with J gene TRBJ2-3; no clear D. The V and J ends lost 6 bases and 0 bases respectively, with 16 bases between them. CDR3 length: 16 amino acids. Germline V gives CDR1 ENHRY, CDR2 SYGVKD. CDR3 sequence: CAISPSVAPSTDTQYL. The CDR3 nucleotides are TGTGCCATCAGCCCATCGGTTGCGCCGAGCACAGATACGCAGTATCTT.

This clonotype was observed a handful of times. The chain combines TRBV12-3 or TRBV12-4 with TRBJ2-7; D ambiguous. CDR3 size: 10 residues. The V end was cut by 5 bases, the J end by 7 bases, with 6 bases between. The DNA of the CDR3 is TGTGCCAGCAGTCTTCGGGAGCAGTACTTC. It encodes CASSLREQYF.

The chain employs TRBV28 and TRBJ2-1; TRBD1 matches at 7 bases. The trim removed 1 base at V and 0 bases at J, leaving 9 bases unmatched. This CDR3 spans 18 amino acids. CDR1 is MDHEN and CDR2 is SYDVKM in the germline V gene. CDR3 bases: TGTGCCAGCAGTTTATTTTACGTGGGGACAGTCTCCTACAATGAGCAGTTCTTC. Protein sequence: CASSLFYVGTVSYNEQFF.

In this sample, this clonotype turned up many times. V is TRBV6-2 or TRBV6-3 and J is TRBJ2-7; D is perhaps TRBD2 (5 bases). The CDR3 totals 15 residues. Looked up from germline, CDR1 is MNHEY and CDR2 is SVGEGT. Trimming cost V 6 bases and J 3 bases, with 18 bases left between them. Here the CDR3 reads CASSPLRGLNYEQYF. In DNA, the CDR3 is TGTGCCAGCAGCCCCCTGCGAGGGTTAAACTACGAGCAGTACTTC.

This clonotype has just a few counts. V usage is TRBV12-3 or TRBV12-4 and J usage is TRBJ2-1; 7 bases line up with TRBD1. J lost 10 bases, V lost 6 bases, and 12 bases had no gene match. CDR3 length: 14 residues. The CDR3 DNA reads TGTGCCAGCAGAGACAGGGCGAAGCTTGGCGAGCAGTTCTTC. It specifies CASRDRAKLGEQFF.